The sequence of this T cell receptor beta chain was determined in a study of cytomegalovirus exposure and HLA in healthy donors. Study-level information: An earlier analysis found 100 million or so unique TCR beta sequences from around 180 million T cells.

This clone has a handful of counts. Antigen: not known. This PCR relied on a set of 60 Vbeta primers and 13 Jbeta primers. The table came from immunoSEQ multiplex PCR; TCRdb's copy has only in-frame clones and leaves some out. The top ten hold approximately 2.5% of the sample, which has 160,000 or so clones, roughly two thirds seen once. Regarding the study as a whole: Earlier analysis looked at TCR beta V segments, and most were productive about 90% or about 30% of the time.

The CDR3 runs 14 residues. J gave up 3 bases and V 5 bases, and 3 bases lay outside the gene matches. Germline V lookup: CDR1 MDHEN, CDR2 SYDVKM. The sample comprised PBMCs. The V gene is TRBV28, the J gene TRBJ2-5; TRBD1 aligns across 10 bases. The clonotype was recovered from a woman under 40 in good health and CMV-seronegative. For the CDR3, the DNA is TGTGCCAGCAGTCGAGGGACAGGGGAAGAGACCCAGTACTTC. As protein: CASSRGTGEETQYF.